Presented here are 30 T cell receptor beta chains from one specimen sequenced in a study of graft-versus-host responses after intestinal transplantation. These receptors are not linked to any known antigen. Sequencing used immunoSEQ multiplex PCR; TCRdb keeps in-frame clones, though not all of them. The data contain roughly 100,000 clones, about 90% of them singletons. Here the sequenced sample was unstimulated CD4+ T cells sorted from spleen or lymph node cells, taken before intestinal transplant. The receptor set was obtained from a human donor who received an intestinal transplant.

V usage is TRBV6-5 and J usage is TRBJ2-7, with 12 bases lining up with TRBD1. With 2 bases clipped from V and 5 bases from J, the junction kept 4 bases outside the gene matches. The CDR3 contains 15 residues. In germline, CDR1 is MNHEY, CDR2 SVGAGI. CDR3 loop: CASSYTGQGANEQYF. CDR3 bases: TGTGCCAGCAGTTACACGGGACAGGGGGCCAACGAGCAGTACTTC.

V is TRBV28 and J is TRBJ1-5; D not certain. The germline V gene has CDR1 MDHEN and CDR2 SYDVKM. Deletions cut 6 bases from V and 1 base from J, with 16 bases between. The CDR3 is made up of 16 amino acids. The CDR3 sequence is CASSPLSLGSNQPQHF. The CDR3, as DNA: TGTGCCAGCAGCCCCTTAAGCTTAGGGAGCAATCAGCCCCAGCATTTT.

CDR3 nucleotides: TGTGCCAGCAGCTTGGTCAATTTTCGGCGCCGGTCCTATGGCTACACCTTC. Translating it yields CASSLVNFRRRSYGYTF. The V gene is TRBV5-5, the J gene TRBJ1-2; D unresolved. The CDR3 spans 17 residues. CDR1 is SGHKS, CDR2 YYEKEE, per germline (reference sequence). The V and J ends lost 0 bases and 4 bases respectively, with 19 bases between them.

In this sample, this clone turned up once. The chain is built from TRBV2 and TRBJ2-2; D gene unclear. V lost 5 bases and J 4 bases, leaving 8 bases between the germline ends. This CDR3 has 13 residues. Germline CDR1 is SNHLY and CDR2 is FYNNEI. CDR3 sequence (DNA): TGTGCCAGCAGTATAGGGCTCACCGGGGAGCTGTTTTTT. Translation gives CASSIGLTGELFF.

The V and J genes are TRBV28 and TRBJ2-7; 15 bases agree with TRBD2. The CDR3 spans 17 residues. V gave up 6 bases and J gave up 3 bases; unmatched junction bases: 9. Germline loops: CDR1 MDHEN, CDR2 SYDVKM. The CDR3 loop is CASSTPGLAGGNYEQYF. Here the CDR3 DNA reads TGTGCCAGCAGCACCCCCGGACTAGCGGGAGGGAACTACGAGCAGTACTTC.

V and J are TRBV6-5 and TRBJ1-1; D not resolved. The CDR3 consists of 12 residues. Per the germline V gene, CDR1 is MNHEY and CDR2 is SVGAGI. V shed 7 bases and J shed 1 base, with 7 bases lying between them. CDR3 nucleotide sequence: TGTGCCAGCATACGGCCGAACACTGAAGCTTTCTTT. Translating it yields CASIRPNTEAFF.

The genes are TRBV29-1 and TRBJ2-5; D assignment may be TRBD1 or TRBD2 (5 bases each). V was trimmed by 8 bases and J by 7 bases, leaving 14 bases between them. CDR1 is SQVTM, CDR2 ANQGSEA, per germline. The CDR3 is 11 amino acids. CDR3 residues: CSTGAAGTQYF. CDR3 nucleotide sequence: TGCAGCACCGGGGCTGCGGGGACCCAGTACTTC.

This sequence joins TRBV9 and TRBJ2-1; no clear D. Germline CDR1 SGDLS, CDR2 YYNGEE. The CDR3 spans 12 residues. V was shortened by 2 bases and J by 8 bases, with 8 bases between the two germline ends. DNA of the CDR3: TGTGCCAGCAGCGTCCGAGACTATGAGCAGTTCTTC. Amino acids: CASSVRDYEQFF.

The rearrangement joins TRBV18 to TRBJ2-5; 7 nucleotides agree with TRBD2. The trim removed 3 bases at V and 2 bases at J, leaving 21 bases unmatched. From germline, CDR1 is KGHSH and CDR2 LQKENI. The CDR3 is made up of 20 amino acids. CDR3: CASSPRGGVAITTYQETQYF. For the CDR3, the DNA is TGTGCCAGCTCACCGAGGGGAGGGGTCGCAATAACAACCTATCAAGAGACCCAGTACTTC.

The chain uses TRBV10-1 and TRBJ2-3, with TRBD2 matching over 12 bases. The CDR3 runs to 15 residues. V lost 2 bases and J lost 3; bases outside the gene matches: 0. Germline CDR1 is WNHNN and CDR2 is SYGVQD (reference sequence). The CDR3 DNA sequence: TGCGCCAGCAGTGAGACTAGCGGGGGGACAGATACGCAGTATTTT. Its translation is CASSETSGGTDTQYF.

The chain combines TRBV5-1 with TRBJ1-3; TRBD1 matches 9 bases. V trimming: 3 bases; J trimming: 3 bases; junction bases outside the gene matches: 10. This CDR3 has 17 amino acids. Germline values: CDR1 SGHRS, CDR2 YFSETQ. The CDR3 bases are TGCGCCAGCAGCTCAACGGAACAGGGGGCTAGTGGAAACACCATATATTTT. Residues: CASSSTEQGASGNTIYF.

V gene TRBV6-6 combines with J gene TRBJ2-7, with TRBD2 matching over 11 bases. Germline V CDR1 and CDR2: MNHNY, SVGAGI (reference sequence). Trimming at V came to 7 bases and at J to 2 bases, leaving 7 bases not matched to a gene. The CDR3 covers 15 residues. CDR3 sequence: CASTGTSGRTYEQYF. CDR3 DNA sequence: TGTGCCAGCACTGGGACTAGCGGTCGAACCTACGAGCAGTACTTC.

CDR3: CASSEGGSRVTQYF. CDR3 DNA sequence: TGTGCCAGCAGTGAGGGGGGAAGTAGGGTTACGCAGTATTTT. This chain joins TRBV6-5 and TRBJ2-3; D possibly matches TRBD1 or TRBD2 (6 bases each). The germline V gene has CDR1 MNHEY and CDR2 SVGAGI. This CDR3 contains 14 residues. V was shortened by 5 bases and J by 8 bases, with 17 bases between the two germline ends.

The chain has TRBV11-3 and TRBJ2-2; tentative D call: TRBD1 (5 bases). V was cut by 5 bases and J by 6 bases, with 10 bases left in between. The CDR3 extends over 13 amino acids. The V gene's germline CDR1 is SGHNT and CDR2 YENEEA. CDR3 sequence (DNA): TGTGCCAGCAGCCCCAGGGTCGCCGGGGAGCTGTTTTTT. Protein: CASSPRVAGELFF.

V is TRBV18 and J is TRBJ2-3; D is possibly TRBD2 (6 bases). V was clipped by 2 bases and J by 1 base, with 10 bases between them. Germline assignment: CDR1 KGHSH and CDR2 LQKENI. This CDR3 has 15 residues. The CDR3 nucleotides are TGTGCCAGCTCACCAAGGATAGCGGGCACAGATACGCAGTATTTT. Translated, it gives CASSPRIAGTDTQYF.

This rearrangement joins TRBV9 to TRBJ2-2, with D perhaps assigned TRBD1 or TRBD2 (6 bases each). CDR3 length: 15 residues. The germline gives CDR1 SGDLS, CDR2 YYNGEE. The germline V and J ends were trimmed by 4 bases and 5 bases, with 15 bases remaining between them. CDR3: CASSSEGGWTGELFF. The CDR3 DNA follows: TGTGCCAGCAGCTCCGAAGGGGGGTGGACCGGGGAGCTGTTTTTT.

V gene TRBV11-1 combines with J gene TRBJ2-5, with no clear D. CDR3 length: 16 residues. Germline V gene lookup returns CDR1 SGHAT and CDR2 FQDESV (reference sequence). The V and J ends lost 5 bases and 2 bases respectively, with 18 bases between them. This CDR3 reads CASSPQREAPQETQYF. The CDR3 DNA reads as TGTGCCAGCAGCCCTCAACGCGAGGCCCCACAAGAGACCCAGTACTTC.

The chain couples TRBV28 to TRBJ1-1, with D perhaps matching TRBD1 (5 bases). The CDR3 spans 14 residues. Germline CDR1 MDHEN, CDR2 SYDVKM. The V end lost 2 bases, the J end lost 1 base, and 8 bases lay between the germline ends. CDR3: CASSLKGRNTEAFF. In DNA, the CDR3 is TGTGCCAGCAGTTTAAAGGGGAGGAACACTGAAGCTTTCTTT.

The chain is built from TRBV6-5 and TRBJ1-5, with 7 bases that match TRBD1. The V and J ends lost 5 bases and 7 bases, in that order; junction bases with no gene match: 5. There are 13 residues in the CDR3. Germline V CDR1 and CDR2: MNHEY, SVGAGI. The CDR3 loop is CASSNDRDQPQHF. The DNA of the CDR3 is TGTGCCAGCAGTAACGACAGGGACCAGCCCCAGCATTTT.

V and J are TRBV5-1 and TRBJ2-5, with D perhaps TRBD2 (6 bases). V lost 3 bases and J 12 bases, leaving 15 bases between the germline ends. CDR3 length: 12 amino acids. Germline assignment: CDR1 SGHRS and CDR2 YFSETQ. Written as DNA, the CDR3 is TGCGCCAGCAGCTCGGAGGGGCCAGGAGAGTACTTC. This encodes CASSSEGPGEYF.

V gene TRBV6-1 combines with J gene TRBJ2-2, with D maybe TRBD2 (5 bases). V lost 5 bases and J 4 bases, leaving 14 bases between the germline ends. The CDR3 loop spans 15 amino acids. Germline assignment: CDR1 MNHNS and CDR2 SASEGT. DNA of the CDR3: TGTGCCAGCAGTCGGCCGGTCGCGGGCACCGGGGAGCTGTTTTTT. As protein: CASSRPVAGTGELFF.

The CDR3 region is CASSVAIGRAHPYGYTF. As DNA, the CDR3 is TGTGCCAGCAGTGTAGCTATTGGGAGGGCCCATCCCTATGGCTACACCTTC. The V gene is TRBV28, the J gene TRBJ1-2; D call uncertain. Germline lookup yields CDR1 MDHEN and CDR2 SYDVKM. This CDR3 contains 17 residues. The germline V and J ends were trimmed by 5 bases and 4 bases, with 23 bases remaining between them.

The chain has TRBV30 and TRBJ1-2, with D possibly matching TRBD1 (5 bases). The germline CDR1 and CDR2 sequences are GTSNPN and SVGIG (reference sequence). Trimming cost V 3 bases and J 3 bases, with 14 bases left between them. This CDR3 spans 14 amino acids. DNA for the CDR3: TGTGCCTGGAGCGGCGGGGGGATGGACTATGGCTACACCTTC. Its translation: CAWSGGGMDYGYTF.

This clone was picked up one time. The chain employs TRBV7-6 and TRBJ1-2, with D perhaps matching TRBD1 (6 bases). Trimming pared 4 bases from V and 8 bases from J, leaving 14 bases between. The CDR3 has 13 residues. Germline CDR1 reads SGHVS; CDR2 reads FNYEAQ. DNA for the CDR3: TGTGCCAGCAGCTACACAGGGACAACAGGCTACACCTTC. Translated: CASSYTGTTGYTF.

V gene TRBV27 combines with J gene TRBJ2-7, with D perhaps matching TRBD1 or TRBD2 (6 bases each). V gave up 0 bases and J gave up 0 bases, with 12 bases separating them. Germline V CDR1 and CDR2: MNHEY, SMNVEV (reference sequence). The CDR3 has 16 residues. The CDR3 is CASSLSWGASSYEQYF. DNA for the CDR3: TGTGCCAGCAGTTTATCATGGGGGGCGAGCTCCTACGAGCAGTACTTC.

This clone was detected once. The CDR3 bases are TGTGCCTGGAGTGGCTCGGTCAGCAAGGAGCAGTACTTC. Amino acids: CAWSGSVSKEQYF. The chain employs TRBV30 and TRBJ2-7; D gene uncertain. Trimming removed 1 base at V and 7 bases at J, with 14 bases between. CDR1 is GTSNPN, CDR2 SVGIG, per germline (reference sequence). There are 13 residues in the CDR3. The complete variable domain, with remaining parts taken from reference TRBV30 and TRBJ2-7, reads SQTIHQWPATLVQPVGSPLSLECTVEGTSNPNLYWYRQAAGRGLQLLFYSVGIGQISSEVPQNLSASRPQDRQFILSSKKLLLSDSGFYLCAWSGSVSKEQYFGPGTRLTVT.

The V gene is TRBV6-5, the J gene TRBJ1-1; possibly TRBD1 for D (5 bases). Germline CDR1 and CDR2: MNHEY and SVGAGI. V was clipped by 5 bases and J by 12 bases, with 13 bases between them. The CDR3 sequence is 11 residues long. This CDR3 is CASSAGTITFF. The CDR3 nucleotides read TGTGCCAGCAGTGCCGGGACCATAACTTTCTTT.

In DNA, the CDR3 is TGTGCCAGCAGTGATAGCGGGAGTTACATACAAGAGACCCAGTACTTC. Encoded protein: CASSDSGSYIQETQYF. The chain couples TRBV2 to TRBJ2-5; TRBD2 matches at 9 bases. CDR3 length equals 16 residues. The germline CDR1 and CDR2 sequences are SNHLY and FYNNEI. J was trimmed by 2 bases and V by 3 bases; bases with no gene match: 7.

The J gene is TRBJ2-7, the V gene TRBV18; a weak D match, TRBD1 (6 bases). This CDR3 has 12 amino acids. Germline V gives CDR1 KGHSH, CDR2 LQKENI. V lost 5 bases to trimming and J lost 4 bases, with 9 bases between them. In nucleotides, the CDR3 is TGTGCCAGCTCAGTAGGACAGTACGAGCAGTACTTC. It is translated as CASSVGQYEQYF.

This clone was detected only once. This chain connects TRBV11-2 to TRBJ2-1, with D perhaps matching TRBD1 or TRBD2 (6 bases each). CDR1 SGHAT and CDR2 FQNNGV come from the germline V gene. V was clipped by 5 bases and J by 8 bases, with 19 bases between them. The CDR3 sequence is 15 residues long. CDR3: CASSPRGLVRDEQFF. In DNA form, the CDR3 reads TGTGCCAGCAGCCCACGGGGGCTAGTCAGGGATGAGCAGTTCTTC.